The 28 T cell receptor beta chains below come from one sample, sequenced in a study of neoadjuvant anti-PD-1 for oral cavity cancer. Assay used: immunoSEQ multiplex PCR; TCRdb lists only in-frame clones, some missing. The data show 72,000 or so clones, roughly nine tenths seen once. The time point is: after neoadjuvant nivolumab, at surgical resection. Sequenced material: PBMCs, taken after nivolumab (anti-PD-1) treatment. Source of these receptors: a person aged 35-79 years with oral cavity squamous cell carcinoma.

The chain combines TRBV5-1 with TRBJ2-5, with 10 bases matching TRBD1. Germline trimming cut 5 bases from V and 4 bases from J; bases unmatched to any gene: 11. Germline loops: CDR1 SGHRS, CDR2 YFSETQ. This CDR3 contains 16 residues. The CDR3 DNA is TGCGCCAGCAGTGCCACCGGGACAGGGGTTGTAGAGACCCAGTACTTC. This encodes CASSATGTGVVETQYF. The full variable domain, rest sourced from reference TRBV5-1 and TRBJ2-5, is KAGVTQTPRYLIKTRGQQVTLSCSPISGHRSVSWYQQTPGQGLQFLFEYFSETQRNKGNFPGRFSGRQFSNSRSEMNVSTLELGDSALYLCASSATGTGVVETQYFGPGTRLLVL.

This clone was detected only a few times. The gene calls are TRBV5-4 and TRBJ2-7, with a tentative D call TRBD1 (6 bases). The germline V gene encodes CDR1 SGHNT and CDR2 YYREEE (reference sequence). The V end was cut by 3 bases, the J end by 3 bases, with 19 bases between. The CDR3 covers 16 residues. The CDR3, as DNA: TGTGCCAGCAGCTCCCCGAAGCAGGGGACAATCTACGAGCAGTACTTC. This codes for CASSSPKQGTIYEQYF. Looking up the rest from reference TRBV5-4 and TRBJ2-7 gives the full variable domain: ETGVTQSPTHLIKTRGQQVTLRCSSQSGHNTVSWYQQALGQGPQFIFQYYREEENGRGNFPPRFSGLQFPNYSSELNVNALELDDSALYLCASSSPKQGTIYEQYFGPGTRLTVT.

The chain joins TRBV13 to TRBJ1-1; 7 nucleotides line up with TRBD1. This CDR3 is built from 15 residues. Losses at the gene ends were 5 bases for V and 0 bases for J; bases not matched to a gene: 6. CDR1 and CDR2 from the germline V gene are PRHDT and FYEKMQ (reference sequence). The CDR3 bases are TGTGCCAGCAGCCCTTGGGACAGTTTGAACACTGAAGCTTTCTTT. Translated: CASSPWDSLNTEAFF.

The chain is built from TRBV10-1 and TRBJ2-7; D is unclear. This CDR3 contains 13 residues. V gave up 6 bases and J gave up 3 bases, with 12 bases separating them. The V gene's germline CDR1 is WNHNN and CDR2 SYGVQD (reference sequence). The CDR3 DNA reads TGCGCCAGCAGCTCTACTTCGGTCTACGAGCAGTACTTC. This gives the protein CASSSTSVYEQYF.

This clone was detected only once. The chain has TRBV5-1 and TRBJ1-2; TRBD1 agrees at 10 bases. Germline-derived CDR1 and CDR2 are SGHRS and YFSETQ. The CDR3 is 14 amino acids. Unmatched junction bases numbered 7, after V lost 6 bases and J lost 5 bases. For the CDR3, the DNA is TGCGCCAGCAACCAGGGACAGGGGATGTATGGCTACACCTTC. Translated: CASNQGQGMYGYTF.

This clone appeared once. The chain employs TRBV2 and TRBJ2-7; D not resolved. The germline V and J ends were trimmed by 4 bases and 4 bases, with 11 bases remaining between them. This CDR3 contains 13 residues. Germline CDR1 and CDR2: SNHLY and FYNNEI. The CDR3 is CASSVSTFYEQYF. The CDR3 DNA reads TGTGCCAGCAGTGTGAGTACTTTTTACGAGCAGTACTTC.

The V and J genes are TRBV5-1 and TRBJ2-1; TRBD2 matches 7 bases. This CDR3 contains 15 residues. V dropped 4 bases and J dropped 4; count of bases not matched to a gene: 8. Germline V gene data show CDR1 as SGHRS and CDR2 as YFSETQ. The CDR3 nucleotides are TGCGCCAGCAGCAACTCCGGGACTACTTACAATGAGCAGTTCTTC. Protein sequence: CASSNSGTTYNEQFF. Full variable domain (outside the CDR3, taken from reference TRBV5-1 and TRBJ2-1): KAGVTQTPRYLIKTRGQQVTLSCSPISGHRSVSWYQQTPGQGLQFLFEYFSETQRNKGNFPGRFSGRQFSNSRSEMNVSTLELGDSALYLCASSNSGTTYNEQFFGPGTRLTVL.

The rearrangement joins TRBV10-1 to TRBJ1-1, with D unclear. V lost 3 bases to trimming and J lost 7 bases, with 21 bases between them. The CDR3 covers 16 residues. CDR1 is WNHNN, CDR2 SYGVQD, per germline (reference sequence). The CDR3 spells CASSDHSGTVLSEAFF. CDR3 DNA sequence: TGCGCCAGCAGTGATCACAGCGGAACAGTGTTGAGTGAAGCTTTCTTT.

V is TRBV19 and J is TRBJ1-2; tentative D call: TRBD1 (6 bases). Germline V gives CDR1 LNHDA, CDR2 SQIVND (reference sequence). CDR3 length: 16 amino acids. V dropped 0 bases and J dropped 0 bases, with 11 bases sitting between them. The CDR3 DNA follows: TGTGCCAGTAGTATAGAGGCAGGGGATTCTAACTATGGCTACACCTTC. Protein sequence: CASSIEAGDSNYGYTF. The full variable domain, its missing parts supplied by reference TRBV19 and TRBJ1-2, is DGGITQSPKYLFRKEGQNVTLSCEQNLNHDAMYWYRQDPGQGLRLIYYSQIVNDFQKGDIAEGYSVSREKKESFPLTVTSAQKNPTAFYLCASSIEAGDSNYGYTFGSGTRLTVV.

The chain recombines TRBV9 with TRBJ1-1, with D maybe TRBD1 (6 bases). This CDR3 comprises 15 residues. Germline CDR1 SGDLS, CDR2 YYNGEE. Trimming cost V 3 bases and J 5 bases, with 17 bases left between them. The DNA for the CDR3 is TGTGCCAGCAGCGAATTACAGGGCGAGGCGACTGAAGCTTTCTTT. Translating gives CASSELQGEATEAFF.

The chain links TRBV28 to TRBJ1-5; no firm D call. Per germline, CDR1 MDHEN and CDR2 SYDVKM. The length of the CDR3 is 13 residues. Deletions cut 8 bases from V and 10 bases from J, with 18 bases between. The CDR3 protein is CASLQAVSLPQHF. Written as DNA, the CDR3 is TGTGCCAGCCTCCAGGCGGTAAGCCTACCCCAGCATTTT.

V usage is TRBV30 and J usage is TRBJ2-5; D may be TRBD1 (6 bases). The germline V gene encodes CDR1 GTSNPN and CDR2 SVGIG (reference sequence). V lost 7 bases to trimming and J lost 3 bases, with 12 bases between them. The CDR3 has 12 residues. Here the CDR3 reads CASYKGEETQYF. The DNA for the CDR3 is TGTGCCTCTTACAAGGGGGAAGAGACCCAGTACTTC.

The genes are TRBV2 and TRBJ2-1; 8 bases map to TRBD2. After removal of 4 bases from V and 3 bases from J, the junction contained 5 bases not matched to a gene. The CDR3 runs 15 residues. Germline assignment: CDR1 SNHLY and CDR2 FYNNEI. The CDR3 nucleotides are TGTGCCAGCAGTGTTCGAGCGGGAGTCTACAATGAGCAGTTCTTC. This codes for CASSVRAGVYNEQFF.

The rearrangement links TRBV30 to TRBJ1-4; weak D call: TRBD1 (5 bases). V lost 0 bases and J lost 3, with 8 bases in between. Germline CDR1 GTSNPN, CDR2 SVGIG (reference sequence). CDR3 size: 14 residues. The CDR3 coding sequence is TGTGCCTGGAGTGTGGGGGGGTCTAATGAAAAACTGTTTTTT. This translates into CAWSVGGSNEKLFF.

V is TRBV7-8 and J is TRBJ2-1; 13 bases agree with TRBD2. Trimming took 4 bases from V and 8 from J; bases not matched to a gene: 8. Germline V gene data show CDR1 as SGHVS and CDR2 as FQNEAQ. The CDR3 covers 16 residues. CDR3 sequence: CASSWTSGRGRDEQFF. CDR3 sequence (DNA): TGTGCCAGCAGCTGGACTAGCGGGAGAGGTAGGGATGAGCAGTTCTTC.

The chain couples TRBV29-1 to TRBJ1-5, with a tentative D call TRBD1 (5 bases). Trimming took 5 bases from V and 0 from J, leaving 14 bases between them. This CDR3 contains 15 residues. Germline CDR1 and CDR2: SQVTM and ANQGSEA. CDR3 sequence (DNA): TGCAGCGTTCGGGACTCCTCGTATAGCAATCAGCCCCAGCATTTT. Residues: CSVRDSSYSNQPQHF.

The gene calls are TRBV11-2 and TRBJ2-1, with no clear D. The CDR3 is 11 residues long. Germline assignment: CDR1 SGHAT and CDR2 FQNNGV. V was shortened by 5 bases and J by 9 bases, with 8 bases between the two germline ends. Here the CDR3 DNA reads TGTGCCAGCAGCAGAGTCACTGAGCAGTTCTTC. It codes for CASSRVTEQFF.

V gene TRBV19 combines with J gene TRBJ1-1, with a possible D match to TRBD1 (5 bases). There are 13 residues in the CDR3. V shed 6 bases and J shed 2 bases, with 10 bases lying between them. Germline assignment: CDR1 LNHDA and CDR2 SQIVND (reference sequence). The CDR3 region has the DNA TGTGCCAGTAGCATAACAGGCAACACTGAAGCTTTCTTT. This gives the protein CASSITGNTEAFF.

The rearrangement links TRBV6-6 to TRBJ2-5, with 9 bases identical to TRBD1. The CDR3 consists of 16 residues. V gave up 5 bases and J gave up 1 base; unmatched junction bases: 8. In germline, CDR1 is MNHNY, CDR2 SVGAGI (reference sequence). CDR3 coding DNA: TGTGCCAGCAGTCCTCGACAGGGGGTGGGCCAAGAGACCCAGTACTTC. This encodes CASSPRQGVGQETQYF.

The V and J genes are TRBV25-1 and TRBJ1-1; no definite D call. Germline V CDR1 and CDR2: MGHDK, SYGVNS. Trimming pared 7 bases from V and 7 bases from J, leaving 13 bases between. This CDR3 has 12 amino acids. Written as DNA, the CDR3 is TGTGCCAGCAAAGGAACCCCCCATGAAGCTTTCTTT. Translated: CASKGTPHEAFF.

The gene calls are TRBV12-5 and TRBJ1-5, with 7 bases aligning to TRBD1. V gave up 6 bases and J gave up 6 bases; unmatched junction bases: 5. The CDR3 is made up of 13 amino acids. Germline assignment: CDR1 LGHNT and CDR2 FRNRAP. Here the CDR3 reads CASGSTGPQPQHF. Written as DNA, the CDR3 is TGTGCTAGTGGCTCGACAGGGCCTCAGCCCCAGCATTTT.

The sample holds one count of this clone. The rearrangement uses TRBV6-1 and TRBJ1-1; TRBD1 aligns across 10 bases. Per germline, CDR1 MNHNS and CDR2 SASEGT. The junction had 9 bases not matched to a gene; V was cut back by 8 bases and J by 3 bases. The CDR3 consists of 15 residues. CDR3 sequence: CASYGWGTGDTEAFF. The CDR3 nucleotides read TGTGCCAGCTACGGATGGGGGACAGGGGACACTGAAGCTTTCTTT.

The genes are TRBV11-2 and TRBJ2-2; TRBD1 is a possible D gene (5 bases). There are 14 residues in the CDR3. V shed 3 bases and J shed 6 bases, with 11 bases lying between them. Germline CDR1 and CDR2: SGHAT and FQNNGV. In nucleotides, the CDR3 is TGTGCCAGCAGCTTCGCCAGGGTACCCGGGGAGCTGTTTTTT. This codes for CASSFARVPGELFF.

CDR3 nucleotide sequence: TGCGCCAGCAGCTTTGGAAGGGTCGAGGCCAAAAACATTCAGTACTTC. Translated: CASSFGRVEAKNIQYF. V usage is TRBV5-1 and J usage is TRBJ2-4; D remains unclear. The germline CDR1 and CDR2 sequences are SGHRS and YFSETQ. This CDR3 comprises 16 residues. The V gene lost 2 bases and the J gene lost 1 base, with 13 bases spanning the gap.

The CDR3 is CASSPTPGRGTYEQYF. The CDR3 region has the DNA TGTGCCAGCAGCCCAACCCCGGGACGGGGGACCTACGAGCAGTACTTC. V is TRBV7-8 and J is TRBJ2-7, with D perhaps matching TRBD2 (6 bases). V shed 5 bases and J shed 2 bases, with 19 bases lying between them. The CDR3 totals 16 residues. Per the germline V gene, CDR1 is SGHVS and CDR2 is FQNEAQ.

V gene TRBV5-1 combines with J gene TRBJ1-4; a possible D gene is TRBD1 (6 bases). V lost 4 bases and J 8 bases, leaving 15 bases between the germline ends. The CDR3 runs to 14 residues. Germline CDR1 is SGHRS and CDR2 is YFSETQ. CDR3 bases: TGCGCCAGCAGCCTGGGACAAGAGCGGGAAAAACTGTTTTTT. It codes for CASSLGQEREKLFF.

The chain carries TRBV27 and TRBJ1-6; TRBD1 agrees at 8 bases. CDR1 and CDR2 (germline): MNHEY, SMNVEV (reference sequence). V gave up 2 bases and J gave up 10 bases; unmatched junction bases: 10. The CDR3 contains 16 residues. CDR3 sequence (DNA): TGTGCCAGCAGTTTACGAATGGACAGGGTCCGGTCACCCCTCCACTTT. Encoded protein: CASSLRMDRVRSPLHF.

This clone was seen a few times. V gene TRBV11-3 combines with J gene TRBJ2-5, with 9 bases matching TRBD2. The CDR3 contains 15 residues. CDR1 SGHNT and CDR2 YENEEA come from the germline V gene. V trimming: 5 bases; J trimming: 5 bases; junction bases outside the gene matches: 9. CDR3 in amino acids: CASSPSSGGEETQYF. The CDR3 DNA reads as TGTGCCAGCAGCCCCAGTAGCGGGGGAGAGGAGACCCAGTACTTC.